This TCR beta chain stems from a study of T cell responses to AZD1222 COVID-19 vaccine. Study-wide findings and caveats: Baseline seropositives among AZD1222 recipients totaled only five or six. Dominant CD4 TCR responses targeted spike regions 160-218 and 743-854.

The assay was immunoSEQ multiplex PCR, and TCRdb's table has in-frame clones only and misses some. The sample carries some 190,000 clones, roughly 94% recorded once. Comments on this clone: Its matching antigen is unknown.

The CDR3 runs 12 residues. Looked up from germline, CDR1 is MDHEN and CDR2 is SYDVKM. Trimming took 6 bases from V and 10 from J, leaving 13 bases between them. This sample comprised peripheral blood, obtained 28 days after the second dose of the MenACWY control vaccine. This clonotype was sampled from an adult who received the MenACWY meningococcal vaccine as a control. The chain links TRBV28 to TRBJ2-1, with D maybe TRBD2 (6 bases). DNA for the CDR3: TGTGCCAGCAGGGGCCAGGCGGGGGAGCAGTTCTTC. Its protein is CASRGQAGEQFF.